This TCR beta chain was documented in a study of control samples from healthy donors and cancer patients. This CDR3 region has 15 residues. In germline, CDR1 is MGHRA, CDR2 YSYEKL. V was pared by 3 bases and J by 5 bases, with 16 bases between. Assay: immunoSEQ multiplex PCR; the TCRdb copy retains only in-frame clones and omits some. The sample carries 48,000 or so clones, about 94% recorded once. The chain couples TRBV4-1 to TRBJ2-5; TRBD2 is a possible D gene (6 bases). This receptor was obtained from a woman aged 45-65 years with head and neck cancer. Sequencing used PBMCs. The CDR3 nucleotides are TGCGCCAGCAGCCAGTCCCCTCCGGGGAGGGAGACCCAGTACTTC. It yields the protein CASSQSPPGRETQYF.